One and the same sample provided the 24 T cell receptor beta chains below, sequenced in a study of blood T cell repertoires in COVID-19. Sequenced by immunoSEQ multiplex PCR; TCRdb stores in-frame clones only, minus some. The top ten hold more than 5% of the sample, which has 300,000 to 350,000 clones, over 70% seen once. Sequencing was carried out using PBMCs or T cells enriched from blood (not recorded which). The receptor set was obtained from a man aged 30 to 39 who had recovered from COVID-19.

In this sample, this clone turned up once. The chain is built from TRBV28 and TRBJ1-2, with D uncertain. The V gene's germline CDR1 is MDHEN and CDR2 SYDVKM. Between the trimmed V and J ends, which lost 2 bases and 7 bases, there was a span of 14 bases. This CDR3 spans 14 amino acids. DNA for the CDR3: TGTGCCAGCAGTTTAGGCAGAGGGAGGAGTGGCTACACCTTC. This translates into CASSLGRGRSGYTF.

This clone was seen a handful of times. The chain has TRBV27 and TRBJ1-6, with a possible D match to TRBD1 (5 bases). The CDR3 runs 14 residues. Trimming stripped 7 bases from V and 7 bases from J, with 14 bases between. Per the germline V gene, CDR1 is MNHEY and CDR2 is SMNVEV (reference sequence). CDR3 in amino acids: CASTPGGSNSPLHF. In nucleotides, the CDR3 is TGTGCCAGCACCCCTGGGGGGAGCAATTCACCCCTCCACTTT.

J is TRBJ1-4 and V is TRBV5-5, with 8 bases fitting TRBD1. This CDR3 is 16 amino acids long. The germline V gene encodes CDR1 SGHKS and CDR2 YYEKEE (reference sequence). With V trimmed by 6 bases and J by 8 bases, 15 bases remained unmatched. CDR3 amino acids: CASTSLGRAGGEKLFF. The CDR3, as DNA: TGTGCCAGCACCAGCTTGGGGAGGGCAGGGGGCGAAAAACTGTTTTTT. Supplemented by reference TRBV5-5 and TRBJ1-4, the full variable domain reads DAGVTQSPTHLIKTRGQQVTLRCSPISGHKSVSWYQQVLGQGPQFIFQYYEKEERGRGNFPDRFSARQFPNYSSELNVNALLLGDSALYLCASTSLGRAGGEKLFFGSGTQLSVL.

The chain is built from TRBV9 and TRBJ2-6, with 7 bases that match TRBD1. Germline CDR1 is SGDLS and CDR2 is YYNGEE. Losses at the gene ends were 4 bases for V and 2 bases for J; bases not matched to a gene: 9. CDR3 size: 17 residues. CDR3 region: CASSIGQGVTGANVLTF. DNA of the CDR3: TGTGCCAGCAGCATCGGGCAGGGGGTTACTGGGGCCAACGTCCTGACTTTC.

The J gene is TRBJ1-5, the V gene TRBV19; TRBD1 matches at 7 bases. After removal of 7 bases from V and 0 bases from J, the junction contained 6 bases not matched to a gene. Germline CDR1 LNHDA, CDR2 SQIVND (reference sequence). The CDR3 totals 15 residues. CDR3 loop: CASTPTGYSNQPQHF. Here the CDR3 DNA reads TGTGCCAGTACCCCGACAGGGTATAGCAATCAGCCCCAGCATTTT.

V usage is TRBV28 and J usage is TRBJ2-5; TRBD2 might be the D (5 bases). Germline V gene sequence: CDR1 MDHEN, CDR2 SYDVKM. The CDR3 has 12 residues. V was trimmed by 7 bases and J by 5 bases, leaving 11 bases between them. The CDR3 sequence is CASTSPGETQYF. As DNA, the CDR3 is TGTGCCAGCACCTCCCCGGGGGAGACCCAGTACTTC. The whole variable domain, filled in from reference TRBV28 and TRBJ2-5, reads DVKVTQSSRYLVKRTGEKVFLECVQDMDHENMFWYRQDPGLGLRLIYFSYDVKMKEKGDIPEGYSVSREKKERFSLILESASTNQTSMYLCASTSPGETQYFGPGTRLLVL.

This chain joins TRBV6-5 and TRBJ1-4, with 9 bases lining up with TRBD1. The CDR3 consists of 15 residues. J lost 1 base, V lost 6 bases, and 3 bases had no gene match. CDR1 and CDR2 from the germline V gene are MNHEY and SVGAGI. CDR3: CASRTGGGTNEKLFF. As DNA, the CDR3 is TGTGCCAGCAGGACAGGGGGGGGAACTAATGAAAAACTGTTTTTT.

The chain employs TRBV5-4 and TRBJ1-2; 9 bases line up with TRBD1. The CDR3 consists of 14 residues. Germline CDR1 SGHNT, CDR2 YYREEE (reference sequence). Unmatched junction bases numbered 0, after V lost 0 bases and J lost 3 bases. Here the CDR3 reads CASSLGDRDYGYTF. CDR3 DNA sequence: TGTGCCAGCAGCTTGGGGGACAGGGACTATGGCTACACCTTC.

This clone was seen only once. V is TRBV5-1 and J is TRBJ2-2; D gene uncertain. The CDR3 sequence is 16 residues long. The V and J ends lost 3 bases and 0 bases respectively, with 12 bases between them. The V gene's germline CDR1 is SGHRS and CDR2 YFSETQ. This CDR3 reads CASSSLFSSNTGELFF. The CDR3 DNA is TGCGCCAGCAGCTCTCTTTTCAGTTCGAACACCGGGGAGCTGTTTTTT. The variable domain in full, completed from reference TRBV5-1 and TRBJ2-2, reads KAGVTQTPRYLIKTRGQQVTLSCSPISGHRSVSWYQQTPGQGLQFLFEYFSETQRNKGNFPGRFSGRQFSNSRSEMNVSTLELGDSALYLCASSSLFSSNTGELFFGEGSRLTVL.

V usage is TRBV30 and J usage is TRBJ2-7, with 7 bases lining up with TRBD2. V lost 0 bases to trimming and J lost 6 bases; unmatched junction nucleotides: 8. This CDR3 comprises 14 residues. In germline, CDR1 is GTSNPN, CDR2 SVGIG (reference sequence). In DNA form, the CDR3 reads TGTGCCTGGAGTGTACAGAGCGGGGACTTCGAGCAGTACTTC. Protein sequence: CAWSVQSGDFEQYF.

This clone was counted once. The rearrangement links TRBV13 to TRBJ2-1; perhaps TRBD1 as D (6 bases). Germline lookup yields CDR1 PRHDT and CDR2 FYEKMQ (reference sequence). V was clipped by 5 bases and J by 2 bases, with 25 bases between them. The CDR3 is 19 amino acids. The CDR3 DNA is TGTGCCAGCAGCCCTACACAGGGCGCAGCCCATAGCCCCTACAATGAGCAGTTCTTC. Translating gives CASSPTQGAAHSPYNEQFF.

This clone was counted a single time. The V and J genes are TRBV19 and TRBJ2-4; 9 positions match TRBD1. The CDR3 is made up of 13 amino acids. CDR1 and CDR2 from the germline V gene are LNHDA and SQIVND (reference sequence). J lost 6 bases, V lost 6 bases, and 3 bases had no gene match. CDR3 DNA sequence: TGTGCCAGTAGGGGGACAGGGCCAAACATTCAGTACTTC. Translating gives CASRGTGPNIQYF. Full variable domain (rest looked up from reference TRBV19 and TRBJ2-4): DGGITQSPKYLFRKEGQNVTLSCEQNLNHDAMYWYRQDPGQGLRLIYYSQIVNDFQKGDIAEGYSVSREKKESFPLTVTSAQKNPTAFYLCASRGTGPNIQYFGAGTRLSVL.

J is TRBJ1-2 and V is TRBV28; weak D call: TRBD1 (6 bases). Germline V gives CDR1 MDHEN, CDR2 SYDVKM. Trimming cost V 8 bases and J 0 bases, with 19 bases left between them. This CDR3 comprises 16 residues. The CDR3 bases are TGTGCCAGCGGCCCAACCGTGGGGGCGTCTAACTATGGCTACACCTTC. This encodes CASGPTVGASNYGYTF.

Only one count was recorded for this clone. This rearrangement joins TRBV7-9 to TRBJ1-4; D remains ambiguous. Germline lookup yields CDR1 SEHNR and CDR2 FQNEAQ (reference sequence). V shed 3 bases and J shed 3 bases, with 8 bases lying between them. The CDR3 is made up of 14 amino acids. The CDR3 DNA reads as TGTGCCAGCAGCTTCGGAGTTTCTAATGAAAAACTGTTTTTT. Its protein is CASSFGVSNEKLFF.

The V and J genes are TRBV27 and TRBJ2-7, with a weak D call TRBD2 (6 bases). V shed 5 bases and J shed 2 bases, with 13 bases lying between them. The CDR3 consists of 14 residues. CDR1 and CDR2 from the germline V gene are MNHEY and SMNVEV (reference sequence). CDR3 protein: CASSLRDFTYEQYF. CDR3 nucleotides: TGTGCCAGCAGTCTCCGGGACTTTACCTACGAGCAGTACTTC.

The chain employs TRBV3-1 (or the pseudogene TRBV3-2) and TRBJ1-3, with unresolved D. Per germline, CDR1 LGHDT and CDR2 YNNKEL (reference sequence). Between the trimmed V and J ends, which lost 4 bases and 4 bases, there was a span of 5 bases. This CDR3 has 12 amino acids. CDR3 amino acids: CASSPAGNTIYF. The CDR3 DNA reads TGTGCCAGCAGCCCCGCGGGAAACACCATATATTTT.

The chain uses TRBV28 and TRBJ1-5, with D unresolved. The CDR3 is made up of 17 amino acids. V lost 5 bases and J lost 2, with 19 bases in between. The V gene's germline CDR1 is MDHEN and CDR2 SYDVKM. The CDR3: CASSPLRVREGNQPQHF. The CDR3 DNA sequence: TGTGCCAGCAGTCCCCTCCGGGTGAGGGAGGGCAATCAGCCCCAGCATTTT.

The CDR3 DNA follows: TGTGCCAGCAGTTACAGGGCTCCGACTGAAGCTTTCTTT. The encoded protein is CASSYRAPTEAFF. The genes are TRBV2 and TRBJ1-1, with D perhaps TRBD1 (6 bases). V was pared by 5 bases and J by 5 bases, with 12 bases between. Germline lookup yields CDR1 SNHLY and CDR2 FYNNEI. CDR3 size: 13 residues.

The V gene is TRBV28, the J gene TRBJ1-4; 9 bases map to TRBD1. The germline V gene has CDR1 MDHEN and CDR2 SYDVKM. Trimming removed 3 bases from V and 8 bases from J; junction bases left unmatched: 7. The CDR3 is made up of 15 amino acids. CDR3 sequence reads: CASSFGTGLGEKLFF. The CDR3 nucleotides read TGTGCCAGCAGTTTCGGGACAGGGTTGGGAGAAAAACTGTTTTTT. Variable domain in full (rest from reference TRBV28 and TRBJ1-4): DVKVTQSSRYLVKRTGEKVFLECVQDMDHENMFWYRQDPGLGLRLIYFSYDVKMKEKGDIPEGYSVSREKKERFSLILESASTNQTSMYLCASSFGTGLGEKLFFGSGTQLSVL.

The chain employs TRBV5-6 and TRBJ1-4; perhaps TRBD1 as D (6 bases). V dropped 2 bases and J dropped 5 bases, with 13 bases sitting between them. The CDR3 has 15 amino acids. Germline CDR1 reads SGHDT; CDR2 reads YYEEEE. Here the CDR3 DNA reads TGTGCCAGCAGCTTAAGAGCAGGGGAGAATGAAAAACTGTTTTTT. Its translation is CASSLRAGENEKLFF. The full variable domain, its missing parts supplied by reference TRBV5-6 and TRBJ1-4, is DAGVTQSPTHLIKTRGQQVTLRCSPKSGHDTVSWYQQALGQGPQFIFQYYEEEERQRGNFPDRFSGHQFPNYSSELNVNALLLGDSALYLCASSLRAGENEKLFFGSGTQLSVL.

J is TRBJ2-7 and V is TRBV21-1; the table's TRBD1 call for D was not verified on the DNA. TRBV21-1 is a pseudogene segment. This CDR3 has 13 amino acids. The CDR3 DNA is TGTGCCAGCAGCACCCGACAGGGGAGCGAGCAGTACTTC. Protein product: CASSTRQGSEQYF.

The genes are TRBV29-1 and TRBJ1-3; no definite D call. From germline, CDR1 is SQVTM and CDR2 ANQGSEA. CDR3 length: 12 amino acids. Deletions cut 4 bases from V and 4 bases from J, with 8 bases between. For the CDR3, the DNA is TGCAGCGTTGTATTATTCGGAAACACCATATATTTT. Its protein product is CSVVLFGNTIYF.

The chain uses TRBV4-2 and TRBJ2-5; 14 bases map to TRBD2. This CDR3 has 16 residues. J lost 5 bases, V lost 0 bases, and 2 bases had no gene match. Germline lookup yields CDR1 LGHNA and CDR2 YNFKEQ. Here the CDR3 DNA reads TGTGCCAGCAGCCAAGAGAGGACTAGCGGGGGGGAGACCCAGTACTTC. Protein sequence: CASSQERTSGGETQYF.

The V gene is TRBV19, the J gene TRBJ1-1, with D possibly TRBD1 on 5 matching bases. The V end lost 0 bases, the J end lost 0 bases, and 17 bases lay between the germline ends. The V gene's germline CDR1 is LNHDA and CDR2 SQIVND (reference sequence). This CDR3 region has 18 residues. CDR3 DNA: TGTGCCAGTAGTATAGAGGGGGGACGCCACGCTATGAACACTGAAGCTTTCTTT. It yields the protein CASSIEGGRHAMNTEAFF. The full variable domain, in which reference TRBV19 and TRBJ1-1 provide the parts outside the CDR3, is DGGITQSPKYLFRKEGQNVTLSCEQNLNHDAMYWYRQDPGQGLRLIYYSQIVNDFQKGDIAEGYSVSREKKESFPLTVTSAQKNPTAFYLCASSIEGGRHAMNTEAFFGQGTRLTVV.